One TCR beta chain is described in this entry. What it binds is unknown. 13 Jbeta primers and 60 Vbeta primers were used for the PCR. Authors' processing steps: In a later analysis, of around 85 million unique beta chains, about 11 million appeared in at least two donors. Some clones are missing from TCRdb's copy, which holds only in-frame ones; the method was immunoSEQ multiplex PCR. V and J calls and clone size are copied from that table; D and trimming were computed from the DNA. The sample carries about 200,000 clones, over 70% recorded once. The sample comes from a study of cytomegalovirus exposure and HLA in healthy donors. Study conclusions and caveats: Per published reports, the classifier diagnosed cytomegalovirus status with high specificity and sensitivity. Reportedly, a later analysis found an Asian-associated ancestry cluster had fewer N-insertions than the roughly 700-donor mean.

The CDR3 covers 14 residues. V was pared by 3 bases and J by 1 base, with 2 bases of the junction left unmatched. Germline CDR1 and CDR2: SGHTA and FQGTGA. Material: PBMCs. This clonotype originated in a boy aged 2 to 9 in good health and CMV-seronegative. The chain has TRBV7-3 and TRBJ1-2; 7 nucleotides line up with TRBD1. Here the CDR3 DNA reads TGTGCCAGCAGCTTTAGGACAGGTAACTATGGCTACACCTTC. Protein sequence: CASSFRTGNYGYTF.